A single sample gave rise to the 30 T cell receptor beta chains below, sequenced in a study of T cell clonotyping in hematopoietic cell transplantation. Clones were sequenced by immunoSEQ multiplex PCR, and TCRdb holds only the in-frame ones, with some missing. The data show 6,500 to 8,000 clones, approximately 86% seen once. Time point noted: recipient sample about 28 days before transplant, after cytoreduction. Sample: peripheral blood mononuclear cells, taken before stem cell transplant. The receptors were sampled from a man aged 25 to 45 with acute myeloid leukemia. Some clones in this sample may be carry-over from other donors' samples.

The chain uses TRBV29-1 and TRBJ1-1; 8 nucleotides align to TRBD1. Looked up from germline, CDR1 is SQVTM and CDR2 is ANQGSEA. The length of the CDR3 is 14 residues. V shed 7 bases and J 1 base; nucleotides not matched to a gene: 8. This CDR3 is CSARQGSANTEAFF. The CDR3 DNA sequence: TGCAGCGCGAGACAGGGGTCGGCGAACACTGAAGCTTTCTTT.

The chain links TRBV14 to TRBJ2-3; a weak D match, TRBD2 (5 bases). Deletions cut 6 bases from V and 0 bases from J, with 13 bases between. Germline V lookup: CDR1 SGHDN, CDR2 FVKESK. This CDR3 has 15 amino acids. CDR3 nucleotide sequence: TGTGCCAGCAGTCCTCTGGGGAGCAGCACAGATACGCAGTATTTT. Protein product: CASSPLGSSTDTQYF.

The genes are TRBV5-1 and TRBJ1-2; 10 nucleotides align to TRBD1. Losses at the gene ends were 4 bases for V and 4 bases for J; bases not matched to a gene: 7. Germline CDR1 and CDR2: SGHRS and YFSETQ. The CDR3 runs 15 residues. CDR3 sequence: CASSMTGTGVYGYTF. Written as DNA, the CDR3 is TGCGCCAGCAGCATGACCGGGACAGGGGTCTATGGCTACACCTTC.

This clone has only one observation. The chain links TRBV19 to TRBJ2-1; 11 bases map to TRBD2. Germline V gene lookup returns CDR1 LNHDA and CDR2 SQIVND (reference sequence). V shed 3 bases and J 10 bases; nucleotides not matched to a gene: 11. The CDR3 totals 16 residues. The DNA for the CDR3 is TGTGCCAGTAGTATCCCTACTAGCGGGGGTTTAACGGAGCAGTTCTTC. It encodes CASSIPTSGGLTEQFF.

V is TRBV29-1 and J is TRBJ2-5; weak D call: TRBD2 (6 bases). Germline V CDR1 and CDR2: SQVTM, ANQGSEA. CDR3 length: 13 amino acids. Trimming stripped 4 bases from V and 4 bases from J, with 13 bases between. The CDR3 DNA follows: TGCAGCGTTGCCCGACCGGGACTAGAGACCCAGTACTTC. Translation gives CSVARPGLETQYF.

The chain uses TRBV4-2 and TRBJ1-3; D uncertain. The germline V gene has CDR1 LGHNA and CDR2 YNFKEQ. V was trimmed by 0 bases and J by 1 base, leaving 10 bases between them. The CDR3 is 16 residues long. The CDR3 DNA reads as TGTGCCAGCAGCCAAGATCCGATGGGATCTGGAAACACCATATATTTT. Translating it yields CASSQDPMGSGNTIYF.

This chain joins TRBV6-1 and TRBJ1-2, with D perhaps matching TRBD1 (5 bases). The V gene lost 6 bases and the J gene lost 6 bases, with 8 bases spanning the gap. Germline V gives CDR1 MNHNS, CDR2 SASEGT. The CDR3 covers 11 residues. The CDR3 nucleotides read TGTGCCAGCAGAGGGGATCATGGCTACACCTTC. Amino acid sequence: CASRGDHGYTF.

The genes are TRBV6-5 and TRBJ1-4; 7 bases line up with TRBD1. J was trimmed by 4 bases and V by 5 bases; bases with no gene match: 4. The CDR3 totals 14 residues. Germline lookup yields CDR1 MNHEY and CDR2 SVGAGI. DNA of the CDR3: TGTGCCAGCAGTCGAACAGGGGTTAATGAAAAACTGTTTTTT. Encoded protein: CASSRTGVNEKLFF.

The chain carries TRBV9 and TRBJ2-7; 9 bases are shared with TRBD1. The CDR3 extends over 14 amino acids. V was pared by 0 bases and J by 6 bases, with 4 bases of the junction left unmatched. Germline-derived CDR1 and CDR2 are SGDLS and YYNGEE. The CDR3: CASSVDPTGGEQYF. CDR3 DNA: TGTGCCAGCAGCGTAGACCCGACAGGGGGCGAGCAGTACTTC.

The chain recombines TRBV2 with TRBJ1-1; TRBD1 is a possible D gene (6 bases). Germline loops: CDR1 SNHLY, CDR2 FYNNEI. V was pared by 6 bases and J by 1 base, with 9 bases between. The CDR3 is made up of 13 amino acids. This CDR3 is CASRLTGNTEAFF. For the CDR3, the DNA is TGTGCCAGCAGGCTGACAGGGAACACTGAAGCTTTCTTT.

Remarks on this clone: This sample includes further DNA sequences coding for the same CDR3. The J gene is TRBJ2-3, the V gene TRBV2; D is unresolved. The CDR3 loop spans 12 amino acids. Per germline, CDR1 SNHLY and CDR2 FYNNEI. The ends were cut back, 5 bases at V and 0 bases at J, with 3 bases in the middle. CDR3 loop: CASSLSTDTQYF. The CDR3 bases are TGTGCCAGCAGTCTTAGCACAGATACGCAGTATTTT.

This chain links TRBV4-3 with TRBJ2-1; the D is unclear. Between the trimmed V and J ends, which lost 0 bases and 0 bases, there was a span of 6 bases. This CDR3 has 15 residues. The V gene's germline CDR1 is LGHNA and CDR2 YSLEER. The CDR3 here is CASSQDVSSYNEQFF. CDR3 bases: TGCGCCAGCAGCCAAGATGTGAGCTCCTACAATGAGCAGTTCTTC.

The chain is built from TRBV5-6 and TRBJ2-1, with D perhaps assigned TRBD1 or TRBD2 (5 bases each). The CDR3 is 15 residues long. Germline assignment: CDR1 SGHDT and CDR2 YYEEEE. The V gene lost 2 bases and the J gene lost 2 bases, with 11 bases spanning the gap. The CDR3 nucleotides read TGTGCCAGCAGCTTCGGGACGTTCCCCTACAATGAGCAGTTCTTC. The encoded protein is CASSFGTFPYNEQFF.

V usage is TRBV5-6 and J usage is TRBJ2-7, with TRBD2 matching 8 bases. Germline lookup yields CDR1 SGHDT and CDR2 YYEEEE. The V segment lost 1 base and the J segment 4 bases; nucleotides outside the gene matches: 7. The CDR3 extends over 15 amino acids. The CDR3 reads CASSLWGLVPYEQYF. The CDR3 nucleotides are TGTGCCAGCAGCTTGTGGGGACTAGTGCCTTACGAGCAGTACTTC.

The chain joins TRBV6-5 to TRBJ1-3; D gene ambiguous. The CDR3 length is 13 residues. Trimming left V 3 bases short and J 0 bases short, with 3 bases between. Germline loops: CDR1 MNHEY, CDR2 SVGAGI. The chain's CDR3 is CASSYSSGNTIYF. The CDR3 DNA follows: TGTGCCAGCAGTTATAGCTCTGGAAACACCATATATTTT.

This clone occurred once. The chain carries TRBV10-3 and TRBJ2-3; 7 bases fit TRBD2. The CDR3 sequence is 15 residues long. With V trimmed by 3 bases and J by 1 base, 4 bases remained unmatched. Germline V gene data show CDR1 as ENHRY and CDR2 as SYGVKD. Here the CDR3 DNA reads TGTGCCATCAGTGAAGGTGGGGGGGGCACAGATACGCAGTATTTT. It encodes CAISEGGGGTDTQYF.

The V gene is TRBV2, the J gene TRBJ1-4; D might be TRBD1 (6 bases). The germline gives CDR1 SNHLY, CDR2 FYNNEI. The CDR3 is made up of 16 amino acids. The ends were cut back, 9 bases at V and 8 bases at J, with 25 bases in the middle. The CDR3 here is CASHADILGAGEKLFF. CDR3 sequence (DNA): TGTGCCAGTCATGCGGACATATTGGGGGCAGGAGAAAAACTGTTTTTT.

The CDR3 sequence: CATGNRFNYGYTF. Here the CDR3 DNA reads TGTGCCACCGGCAACAGGTTTAACTATGGCTACACCTTC. The rearrangement uses TRBV28 and TRBJ1-2, with D possibly TRBD1 on 5 matching bases. V was clipped by 10 bases and J by 1 base, with 13 bases between them. Germline V gene data show CDR1 as MDHEN and CDR2 as SYDVKM. The CDR3 contains 13 residues.

V gene TRBV7-2 combines with J gene TRBJ2-1, with 10 bases that match TRBD2. Germline V gene sequence: CDR1 SGHTA, CDR2 FQGNSA. This CDR3 is built from 16 residues. J was trimmed by 8 bases and V by 0 bases; bases with no gene match: 7. The CDR3 protein is CASSLAGLAAGDEQFF. CDR3 in DNA: TGTGCCAGCAGCTTAGCCGGACTAGCGGCAGGCGATGAGCAGTTCTTC. The variable domain in full, with the rest retrieved from reference TRBV7-2 and TRBJ2-1, is GAGVSQSPSNKVTEKGKDVELRCDPISGHTALYWYRQSLGQGLEFLIYFQGNSAPDKSGLPSDRFSAERTGGSVSTLTIQRTQQEDSAVYLCASSLAGLAAGDEQFFGPGTRLTVL.

The V and J genes are TRBV6-6 and TRBJ1-2; tentatively, D is TRBD1 (5 bases). Germline loops: CDR1 MNHNY, CDR2 SVGAGI (reference sequence). V was pared by 0 bases and J by 6 bases, with 8 bases between. The CDR3 runs to 13 residues. This CDR3 reads CASSYSGADGYTF. The DNA of the CDR3 is TGTGCCAGCAGTTACTCAGGGGCCGATGGCTACACCTTC.

This chain joins TRBV4-3 and TRBJ1-2; D possibly corresponds to TRBD1 (6 bases). This CDR3 is 14 amino acids long. CDR1 and CDR2 (germline): LGHNA, YSLEER. Trimming took 0 bases from V and 5 from J, leaving 10 bases between them. The DNA for the CDR3 is TGCGCCAGCAGCCAAGAGACAGGATTATATGGCTACACCTTC. Translation gives CASSQETGLYGYTF.

The chain joins TRBV7-9 to TRBJ1-1, with 9 bases fitting TRBD1. The trim removed 3 bases at V and 11 bases at J, leaving 10 bases unmatched. The CDR3 loop spans 14 amino acids. Per germline, CDR1 SEHNR and CDR2 FQNEAQ (reference sequence). The CDR3 loop is CASSFYGGQGRAFF. The CDR3 DNA reads TGTGCCAGCAGCTTCTACGGTGGACAGGGGCGGGCTTTCTTT. The full variable domain, with the rest looked up from reference TRBV7-9 and TRBJ1-1, is DTGVSQNPRHKITKRGQNVTFRCDPISEHNRLYWYRQTLGQGPEFLTYFQNEAQLEKSRLLSDRFSAERPKGSFSTLEIQRTEQGDSAMYLCASSFYGGQGRAFFGQGTRLTVV.

The gene calls are TRBV5-8 and TRBJ2-3, with 14 positions matching TRBD2. V shed 4 bases, J shed 3 bases, and the junction held 7 bases outside the gene matches. Germline loops: CDR1 SGHTS, CDR2 YDEGEE. The CDR3 has 17 residues. CDR3: CASSAGTSGSRTDTQYF. The CDR3 DNA reads as TGTGCCAGCAGCGCCGGGACTAGCGGGAGTAGGACAGATACGCAGTATTTT. Supplemented by reference TRBV5-8 and TRBJ2-3, the full variable domain reads EAGVTQSPTHLIKTRGQQATLRCSPISGHTSVYWYQQALGLGLQFLLWYDEGEERNRGNFPPRFSGRQFPNYSSELNVNALELEDSALYLCASSAGTSGSRTDTQYFGPGTRLTVL.

This clone was seen a single time. In DNA form, the CDR3 reads TGTGCCAGCAGCTTTTCAGGGTCGCGCAATCAGCCCCAGCATTTT. Residues: CASSFSGSRNQPQHF. The chain recombines TRBV11-3 with TRBJ1-5; D perhaps matches TRBD1 (5 bases). Germline-derived CDR1 and CDR2 are SGHNT and YENEEA. This CDR3 region has 15 residues. The V and J ends lost 3 bases and 2 bases respectively, with 11 bases between them.

The CDR3 protein is CASSGYSYEQYF. As DNA, the CDR3 is TGTGCCAGCAGCGGATACTCCTACGAGCAGTACTTC. The chain carries TRBV9 and TRBJ2-7; D is undetermined. With 3 bases removed from V and 0 bases from J, the gap between germline ends came to 4 bases. This CDR3 has 12 residues. Germline V lookup: CDR1 SGDLS, CDR2 YYNGEE.

The rearrangement joins TRBV7-6 to TRBJ1-4; D gene unclear. The CDR3 is 15 residues long. Germline lookup yields CDR1 SGHVS and CDR2 FNYEAQ. Trimming pared 5 bases from V and 0 bases from J, leaving 10 bases between. The CDR3 coding sequence is TGTGCCAGCAGCCCGTGGGCAGCAACTAATGAAAAACTGTTTTTT. It encodes CASSPWAATNEKLFF.

CDR3 sequence reads: CASSASPEKLFF. CDR3 in DNA: TGTGCCAGCTCGGCCAGCCCCGAAAAACTGTTTTTT. The chain carries TRBV6-1 and TRBJ1-4; D gene uncertain. The CDR3 loop spans 12 amino acids. Trimming shortened V by 8 bases and J by 8 bases, and 12 bases separated the two germline ends. Looked up from germline, CDR1 is MNHNS and CDR2 is SASEGT.

Written as DNA, the CDR3 is TGTGCCAGCAGCTGGGACAGGTCAAACACCATATATTTT. Its translation is CASSWDRSNTIYF. The V and J genes are TRBV5-4 and TRBJ1-3; TRBD1 aligns across 8 bases. Germline V gene data show CDR1 as SGHNT and CDR2 as YYREEE (reference sequence). Trimming removed 3 bases from V and 6 bases from J; junction bases left unmatched: 2. The CDR3 is 13 residues long.

For this clone: The junction differs from germline at one of its ends, possibly a read error. The chain employs TRBV27 and TRBJ2-3, with a tentative D call TRBD2 (5 bases). Germline V CDR1 and CDR2: MNHEY, SMNVEV (reference sequence). The CDR3 sequence is 13 residues long. CDR3 sequence (DNA): TGTGTCAGCAGCTTTATTCCGGGGGATACGCAGTATTTT. It codes for CVSSFIPGDTQYF.

The V call is TRBV11-3, the J call TRBJ1-5; 8 nucleotides match TRBD1. Germline loops: CDR1 SGHNT, CDR2 YENEEA. Trimming removed 4 bases from V and 0 bases from J; junction bases left unmatched: 2. The CDR3 length is 15 residues. The CDR3 bases are TGTGCCAGCAGCTACAGGGGGGATAGCAATCAGCCCCAGCATTTT. As protein: CASSYRGDSNQPQHF.